This T cell receptor (beta chain) was retrieved from a study of control samples from healthy donors and cancer patients (dated by TCRdb to 2019 to 2021). Worth noting for this clone: Its antigen specificity is not known. Per-base qualities were not stored, and no clone one base away is much larger.

The library was obtained by the immunoSEQ multiplex PCR assay. What TCRdb holds here is the immuneACCESS table cut down to in-frame rearrangements. Part of the clones is not present; checked against another copy, under half of the missing clones reflect an unresolved V gene, and the others are unexplained. Counted in this sample were some 150,000 clones; around 90% of them appeared once. The ten largest clones take up over 6% of the sample. Sequenced: blood. The origin of this receptor is a man in his late teens or twenties in good health.

The DNA reads as follows: TGCGCCAGCAGCCAATTAGAGTGGAACACTGAAGCTTTCTTT. Its protein reads: CASSQLEWNTEAFF. Here the chain combines TRBV4-1 and TRBJ1-1; no confident D gene assignment can be made. V is shortened by 2 bases, J by 1 base, and the region joining them spans 8 bases. Inclusive of the bounding cysteine and phenylalanine, the CDR3 is 14 residues long. The sequence is cut down to CDR3 DNA, 42 bases in frame from base 1. Reading the germline V gene gives CDR1 MGHRA and CDR2 YSYEKL.